This T cell receptor (beta chain) is from a study of T cells in women clearing cervical HPV infection. Whole-study context: Donors had HPV16-related CIN3 or worse; 2 had invasive cancer. Controls were women whose single incident HPV16 infection cleared within 12 months without precancer or cancer. Case blood was drawn when the lesion was first found; control blood after infection became undetectable. The study's findings and limits: Cases and controls were distinguished at AUC roughly 0.86 by richness and V genes.

V was pared by 6 bases and J by 0 bases, with 3 bases between. Germline CDR1 and CDR2: MDHEN and SYDVKM. The CDR3 consists of 12 residues. On this clone: The target antigen is unknown. The sequence runs out 3 residues before the end of the CDR3; the remainder is reconstructed from the germline J gene.

Sequencing was performed with immunoSEQ multiplex PCR; in TCRdb, only in-frame clones are kept and a portion is missing. The table lists fewer than 35,000 clones. V usage is TRBV28 and J usage is TRBJ2-4; D not certain. The sample consisted of blood buffy coat. This TCR came from a woman aged 18-69 years with a cervical HPV16 infection that either progressed to CIN3+ or cleared (not recorded which). CDR3 DNA, as far as it was read: TGTGCCAGCAGCCTAGCCAAAAACATT. Protein: CASSLAKNI. The complete CDR3 reads CASSLAKNIQYF. Using reference TRBV28 and TRBJ2-4 for the parts outside the CDR3, the full variable domain is DVKVTQSSRYLVKRTGEKVFLECVQDMDHENMFWYRQDPGLGLRLIYFSYDVKMKEKGDIPEGYSVSREKKERFSLILESASTNQTSMYLCASSLAKNIQYFGAGTRLSVL.